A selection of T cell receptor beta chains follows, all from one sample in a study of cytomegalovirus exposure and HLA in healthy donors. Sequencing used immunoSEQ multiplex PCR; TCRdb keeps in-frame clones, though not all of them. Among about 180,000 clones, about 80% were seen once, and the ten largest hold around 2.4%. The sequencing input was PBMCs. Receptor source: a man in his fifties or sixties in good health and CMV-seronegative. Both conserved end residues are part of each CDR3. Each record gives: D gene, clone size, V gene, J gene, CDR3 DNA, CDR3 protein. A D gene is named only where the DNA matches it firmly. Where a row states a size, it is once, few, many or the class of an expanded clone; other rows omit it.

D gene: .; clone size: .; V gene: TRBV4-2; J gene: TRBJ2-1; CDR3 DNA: TGTGCCAGCAGCCAGTCCCAATCAACGGTAAACAATGAGCAGTTCTTC; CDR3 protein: CASSQSQSTVNNEQFF
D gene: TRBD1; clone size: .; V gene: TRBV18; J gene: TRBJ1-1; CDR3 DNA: TGTGCCAGCTCACCGGGGACAGGGGGTATGAACACTGAAGCTTTCTTT; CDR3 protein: CASSPGTGGMNTEAFF
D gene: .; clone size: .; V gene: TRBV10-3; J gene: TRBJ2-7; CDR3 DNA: TGTGCCATCGTGAGCGGACAAGTGGGGGCTAGGGAGCAGTACTTC; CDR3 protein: CAIVSGQVGAREQYF
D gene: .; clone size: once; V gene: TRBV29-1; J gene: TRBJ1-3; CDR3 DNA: TGCAGCGTTACCCTCCTCACAGGGTCCGGAAACACCATATATTTT; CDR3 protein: CSVTLLTGSGNTIYF
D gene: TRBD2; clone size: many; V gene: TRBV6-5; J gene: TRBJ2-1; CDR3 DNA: TGTGCCAGCAGTAATGGTGCTAGCGGGAGTTATGAGCAGTTCTTC; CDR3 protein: CASSNGASGSYEQFF
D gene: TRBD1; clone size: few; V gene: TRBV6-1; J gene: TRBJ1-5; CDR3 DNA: TGTGCCAGCAGTGCCTCAGACAGGGGGCAGGTTTTAGGCAATCAGCCCCAGCATTTT; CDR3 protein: CASSASDRGQVLGNQPQHF
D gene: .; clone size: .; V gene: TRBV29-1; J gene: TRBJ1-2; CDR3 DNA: TGCAGCGCCGAACAGGGAAGCTATGGCTACACCTTC; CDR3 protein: CSAEQGSYGYTF
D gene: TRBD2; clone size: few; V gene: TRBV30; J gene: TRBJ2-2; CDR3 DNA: TGTGCCTGGAGGGGCCGGGAGGGCCTCATCCCTTCATACACCGGGGAGCTGTTTTTT; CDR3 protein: CAWRGREGLIPSYTGELFF
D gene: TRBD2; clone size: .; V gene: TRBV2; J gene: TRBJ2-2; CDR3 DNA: TGTGCCAGCAGAATGGGCGGGGGGCTCACCGGGGAGCTGTTTTTT; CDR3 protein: CASRMGGGLTGELFF
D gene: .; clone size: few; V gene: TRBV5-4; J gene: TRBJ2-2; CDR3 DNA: TGTGCCAGCAGCTTACCACTAGCAGATAACACCGGGGAGCTGTTTTTT; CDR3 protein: CASSLPLADNTGELFF
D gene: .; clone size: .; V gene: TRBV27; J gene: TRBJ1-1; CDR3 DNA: TGTGCCAGCAGTCCCCAGTTCGGGGGGCGAAGGAACACTGAAGCTTTCTTT; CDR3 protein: CASSPQFGGRRNTEAFF